This TCR beta chain was captured by sequencing in a study of PD-1 blockade in classical Hodgkin lymphoma. Produced via immunoSEQ multiplex PCR; TCRdb's table is partial and in-frame only. The sample lists about 94,000 clones; roughly 87% were seen once. This CDR3 has 17 residues. V lost 5 bases and J lost 0; bases outside the gene matches: 10. Germline values: CDR1 SGHTS, CDR2 YDEGEE. All patients experienced relapse after autologous stem cell transplantation, and brentuximab vedotin exposure was variable. This specimen was peripheral blood mononuclear cells (PBMCs), taken before the second cycle of nivolumab. This receptor was taken from a human donor with classical Hodgkin lymphoma. The chain joins TRBV5-8 to TRBJ2-3, with 9 bases matching TRBD1. The CDR3 bases are TGTGCCAGCAGTGCGAACAGGGGGCTTGCTAGCACAGATACGCAGTATTTT. The encoded protein is CASSANRGLASTDTQYF.